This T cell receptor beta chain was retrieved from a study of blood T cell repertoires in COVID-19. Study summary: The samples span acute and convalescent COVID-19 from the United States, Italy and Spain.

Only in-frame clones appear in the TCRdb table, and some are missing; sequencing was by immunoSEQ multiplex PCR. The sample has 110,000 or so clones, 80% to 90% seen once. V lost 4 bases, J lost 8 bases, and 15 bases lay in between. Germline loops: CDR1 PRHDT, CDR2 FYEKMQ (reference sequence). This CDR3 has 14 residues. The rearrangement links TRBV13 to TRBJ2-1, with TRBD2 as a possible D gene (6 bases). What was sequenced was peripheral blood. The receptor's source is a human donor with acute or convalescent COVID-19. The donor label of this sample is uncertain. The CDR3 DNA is TGTGCCAGCAGCTCCTGGGGCGGGGAGCATGAGCAGTTCTTC. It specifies CASSSWGGEHEQFF.